The T cell receptor beta chain under discussion was sequenced for a study of Graves' ophthalmopathy and Graves' hyperthyroidism. CDR3 length: 13 residues. The V and J ends lost 5 bases and 1 base respectively, with 11 bases between them. Germline CDR1 reads SQVTM; CDR2 reads ANQGSEA. Investigators amplified TCR beta CDR3 regions from RNA transcripts. Second-round multiplex PCR followed a first-round RT-PCR using HTBI primers. TCRdb re-derived calls from the multiplex PCR reads in MiXCR, one entry per CDR3 protein. The repertoire consists of approximately 700,000 distinct CDR3 sequences, with about 44% occurring once and the leading ten covering less than 55%. This clonotype appeared many times.

This chain connects TRBV29-1 to TRBJ1-1; tentative D call: TRBD1 (6 bases). The receptor's source is an adult man with Graves' ophthalmopathy. The sequencing input was peripheral blood. The CDR3 sequence: CSVLTGGNTEAFF. The DNA of the CDR3 is TGCAGCGTTTTGACAGGAGGGAACACTGAAGCTTTCTTT.